These 2 T cell receptor beta chains came from one sample sequenced in a study of blood T cell repertoires in COVID-19. Here immunoSEQ multiplex PCR was the method, and the copy in TCRdb shows in-frame clones only, minus some. Of over 200,000 clones detected, roughly 86% appear once; the ten largest clones hold roughly 4%. The sequenced sample consisted of PBMCs or T cells enriched from blood (not recorded which). The receptor source for this set is a woman aged 25 to 39 with acute COVID-19.

The V and J genes are TRBV20-1 and TRBJ2-2; D ambiguous. The CDR3 covers 11 residues. V lost 3 bases to trimming and J lost 9 bases, with 8 bases between them. The germline gives CDR1 DFQATT, CDR2 SNEGSKA (reference sequence). The CDR3 DNA sequence: TGCAGTGCTAGGAGAGGCAGGGAGCTGTTTTTT. Protein sequence: CSARRGRELFF.

This clone was detected only a few times. This sequence joins TRBV30 and TRBJ1-5; TRBD1 matches at 9 bases. The CDR3 consists of 15 residues. The V gene's germline CDR1 is GTSNPN and CDR2 SVGIG (reference sequence). J gave up 4 bases and V 3 bases, and 7 bases lay outside the gene matches. The CDR3 bases are TGTGCCTGGAGAGCCGGGACAGGGACGAATCAGCCCCAGCATTTT. As protein: CAWRAGTGTNQPQHF.